A selection of T cell receptor beta chains follows, all from one sample in a study of CD8 T cells in Susac syndrome. TCRdb called the immunoSEQ multiplex PCR reads again in MiXCR, with one record for every CDR3 protein. This table has around 50,000 distinct CDR3 sequences, around 93% appearing once. Specimen: CD8+ T cells from PBMCs. These receptors originate from a human donor in good health. CDR3s include the opening cysteine and the closing phenylalanine or tryptophan. D genes are given only for firm matches. Size is stated for part of the rows, as once, few or many counts, or as a class when the clone is expanded.

few TRBD2 TRBJ2-7 TRBV5-1 TGCGCCAGCAGAGAGACTAGCGACGAGCAGTACTTC CASRETSDEQYF
NA NA TRBJ1-1 TRBV12-3/TRBV12-4 TGTGCCAGCAGTTTCCCCCGCAGGGGGAACACTGAAGCTTTCTTT CASSFPRRGNTEAFF
NA TRBD2 TRBJ2-7 TRBV29-1 TGCAGCGTCATAACTCCGGGACTAGCATTCCACGAGCAGTACTTC CSVITPGLAFHEQYF
once TRBD1 TRBJ1-3 TRBV7-6 TGTGCCAGCAGCTTAAACGCTCCAACGGGACAGGGAGTCTCTGGAAACACCATATATTTT CASSLNAPTGQGVSGNTIYF
NA TRBD1 TRBJ1-1 TRBV19 TGTGCCAGTAGTCCACGCCAGGGGGCAGATACTGAAGCTTTCTTT CASSPRQGADTEAFF
NA TRBD2 TRBJ2-7 TRBV13 TGTGCCAGCAGCCTAACCCTGAGCGGGAGGGCCTACGAGCAGTACTTC CASSLTLSGRAYEQYF
NA TRBD2 TRBJ2-1 TRBV18 TGTGCCAGCTCACATCCCGGGACTAGCGCCTACAATGAGCAGTTCTTC CASSHPGTSAYNEQFF
NA NA TRBJ2-7 TRBV7-8 TGTGCCAGCAGCCCCTCGGACAGATCCTACGAGCAGTACTTC CASSPSDRSYEQYF
NA NA TRBJ2-3 TRBV7-2 TGTGCCAGCAGCTTAGAAGGTCCTTGGGATACGCAGTATTTT CASSLEGPWDTQYF
NA TRBD1 TRBJ1-4 TRBV29-1 TGCAGCGTTGAGGGGACAGGGACGGGTGAAAAACTGTTTTTT CSVEGTGTGEKLFF
NA TRBD1 TRBJ1-2 TRBV3-1 TGTGCCAGCAGCCAAGATCCGACAGGGAGGGTCTATGGCTACACCTTC CASSQDPTGRVYGYTF
NA NA TRBJ1-2 TRBV27 TGTGCCAGCAGTTTATCCCCCGGAGGGGTAGGCTACACCTTC CASSLSPGGVGYTF
NA NA TRBJ2-7 TRBV6-5 TGTGCCAGCAGCTATGGGGACGGATCAGTCTACGAGCAGTACTTC CASSYGDGSVYEQYF
NA NA TRBJ2-7 TRBV7-9 TGTGCCAGCAGCATAACTAGTTCACGGGCCTCCTACGAGCAGTACTTC CASSITSSRASYEQYF
NA TRBD2 TRBJ2-5 TRBV4-3 TGCGCCAGCAGCCAAGATTGGGCCAGCGGGAGGGCCAATGACTTC CASSQDWASGRANDF
NA TRBD2 TRBJ2-1 TRBV30 TGTGCCTGGAGTCCGCTAGCGGGAGGTTACAATGAGCAGTTCTTC CAWSPLAGGYNEQFF
NA TRBD2 TRBJ2-1 TRBV7-8 TGTGCCAGCAGCTCCTATATAACTAGCGGGAGGGAGAATGAGCAGTTCTTC CASSSYITSGRENEQFF
NA NA TRBJ2-7 TRBV7-8 TGTGCCAGCAGCGGCGTTGACGGCTCCTACGAGCAGTACTTC CASSGVDGSYEQYF
few NA TRBJ1-2 TRBV29-1 TGCAGCGTTGGTGGGGTAGGGGAAGCCTATGGCTACACCTTC CSVGGVGEAYGYTF
NA TRBD2 TRBJ2-7 TRBV7-9 TGTGCCAGCGGTTCCGGGACTAGTCCCTACGAGCAGTACTTC CASGSGTSPYEQYF
NA TRBD2 TRBJ2-5 TRBV19 TGTGCCAGTACCGGACGGCGGCTAGCGGGACAAGAGACCCAGTACTTC CASTGRRLAGQETQYF
NA NA TRBJ2-1 TRBV7-9 TGTGCCAGCAGCCCGGATCGGGGTAGCTCCTACAATGAGCAGTTCTTC CASSPDRGSSYNEQFF
NA NA TRBJ2-7 TRBV27 TGTGCCAGCAGTTTGAATGGGGGACCCTCCTACGAGCAGTACTTC CASSLNGGPSYEQYF
NA TRBD2 TRBJ2-5 TRBV4-2 TGTGCCAGCAGCCAAGATAGACTAGCGGTTGGCCAAGAGACCCAGTACTTC CASSQDRLAVGQETQYF
NA NA TRBJ2-1 TRBV24-1 TGTGCCACCAGTGACTACTACAATGAGCAGTTCTTC CATSDYYNEQFF
NA NA TRBJ2-1 TRBV5-4 TGTGCCAGCAGCTTTTTGGCCAGCGGTCGTTACAATGAGCAGTTCTTC CASSFLASGRYNEQFF
NA NA TRBJ2-7 TRBV6-1 TGTGCCAGCAGTGAAGAGCCCGTGAACGAGCAGTACTTC CASSEEPVNEQYF
NA NA TRBJ2-7 TRBV2 TGTGCCAGCAGGGCCTACAGGGCAGAAGTTCCGCGGCCCTACGAGCAGTACTTC CASRAYRAEVPRPYEQYF
NA NA TRBJ2-7 TRBV12-5 TGTGCTAGTGGTTTGGGACAGGTATTCTACGAGCAGTACTTC CASGLGQVFYEQYF
NA NA TRBJ1-1 TRBV3-1 TGTGCCAGCAGCCCACATCAGGGGAGTACTGAAGCTTTCTTT CASSPHQGSTEAFF
NA TRBD1 TRBJ2-7 TRBV12-5 TGTGCTAGTGGTTCCCCGGGACAGGGCCTCTACGAGCAGTACTTC CASGSPGQGLYEQYF
NA NA TRBJ1-2 TRBV7-9 TGTGCCAGCGGCTTAGCGGGGAAAGTAGGCTATGGCTACACCTTC CASGLAGKVGYGYTF
NA NA TRBJ1-2 TRBV5-5 TGTGCCAGCAGCTTGGATGACAGAAACTATGGCTACACCTTC CASSLDDRNYGYTF
NA TRBD2 TRBJ2-7 TRBV20-1 TGCAGTGCTAGTAGTGGACTAGCGGTTTCCTACGAGCAGTACTTC CSASSGLAVSYEQYF
NA TRBD1 TRBJ2-3 TRBV12-5 TGTGCTAGTGGTCCCTCCCCAGGACAGGGCGGCACAGATACGCAGTATTTT CASGPSPGQGGTDTQYF
NA NA TRBJ1-1 TRBV12-3/TRBV12-4 TGTGCCAGCACCCTGGGGGGGTTTGGGTACACTGAAGCTTTCTTT CASTLGGFGYTEAFF
NA TRBD2 TRBJ2-1 TRBV12-5 TGTGCTAGTGGTCCGTTAGCGGGCTCGAACAATGAGCAGTTCTTC CASGPLAGSNNEQFF
NA NA TRBJ1-2 TRBV7-9 TGTGCCAGCAGCTTAGACGGTCTTGGGAGCGGCTACACCTTC CASSLDGLGSGYTF
NA TRBD1 TRBJ1-4 TRBV4-1 TGCGCCAGCAGCCCCCTCCAGGGGGGTGAGGAAAAACTGTTTTTT CASSPLQGGEEKLFF
NA NA TRBJ1-2 TRBV19 TGTGCCAGTAGTATAGACAGGGTCTATGGCTACACCTTC CASSIDRVYGYTF
NA TRBD1 TRBJ2-7 TRBV20-1 TGCAGTGCTAGGGGGGACAGCAATCATTATAACTCCTACGAGCAGTACTTC CSARGDSNHYNSYEQYF
NA NA TRBJ2-1 TRBV20-1 TGCAGTGCTCCTGACTCCCCGGGGTCCTACAATGAGCAGTTCTTC CSAPDSPGSYNEQFF
NA NA TRBJ2-3 TRBV13 TGTGCCAGCAGCTTATATGGAGCTAGCAGAGCCGAAGATACGCAGTATTTT CASSLYGASRAEDTQYF
NA NA TRBJ2-1 TRBV19 TGTGCCAGTAGTTCCCGGGACCTGATCTACAATGAGCAGTTCTTC CASSSRDLIYNEQFF
NA NA TRBJ1-5 TRBV4-1 TGCGCCAGCAGCCAAGAAGGAGTGTTGGGGGTTCAGCCCCAGCATTTT CASSQEGVLGVQPQHF
NA NA TRBJ2-7 TRBV29-1 TGCAGCGTGACGACAGGGGAGGGCTACGAGCAGTACTTC CSVTTGEGYEQYF
NA TRBD2 TRBJ2-1 TRBV9 TGTGCCAGCAGCGTTAGAGCGGGAGGGCTAGGGATTGGGCAGTTCTTC CASSVRAGGLGIGQFF
once NA TRBJ1-1 TRBV13 TGTGCCAGCAGCCACCGGGACCTAGGGACTGAAGCTTTCTTT CASSHRDLGTEAFF
NA NA TRBJ1-1 TRBV5-1 TGCGCCAGCAGCTTGAGAGACACTGAAGCTTTCTTT CASSLRDTEAFF
NA NA TRBJ2-3 TRBV3-1 TGTGCCAGCAGCCGCGGACGGTCGGACTCCGCCGGCACAGATACGCAGTATTTT CASSRGRSDSAGTDTQYF
NA NA TRBJ2-1 TRBV6-2/TRBV6-3 TGTGCCAGCAGTTACTCGTTGGGGGGTCCTACGAATGAGCAGTTCTTC CASSYSLGGPTNEQFF
NA NA TRBJ1-4 TRBV15 TGTGCCACCAGCTCTCGGGAAAAACTGTTTTTT CATSSREKLFF